Following are 27 T cell receptor beta chains from one sample sequenced in a study of cytomegalovirus exposure and HLA in healthy donors. The PCR made use of 60 Vbeta and 13 Jbeta primers. Libraries were prepared by immunoSEQ multiplex PCR; TCRdb keeps only in-frame clonotypes and omits some of them. The sample shows 100,000 to 150,000 clones, and 2% to 2.5% sits with its ten largest clones. The specimen was PBMCs. These receptors were obtained from a man aged 35 to 55 in good health and CMV-seronegative.

The chain links TRBV5-8 to TRBJ2-1; 8 bases are shared with TRBD2. J lost 6 bases, V lost 2 bases, and 7 bases had no gene match. From germline, CDR1 is SGHTS and CDR2 YDEGEE. The CDR3 consists of 15 residues. CDR3 DNA sequence: TGTGCCAGCAGCTTACTAGCGGTGGAACGCAATGAGCAGTTCTTC. This gives the protein CASSLLAVERNEQFF.

The rearrangement joins TRBV29-1 to TRBJ1-1; 7 bases align to TRBD1. The germline CDR1 and CDR2 sequences are SQVTM and ANQGSEA. The junction had 6 bases not matched to a gene; V was cut back by 5 bases and J by 0 bases. This CDR3 has 14 amino acids. CDR3 DNA: TGCAGCGTTCTTTTACAGGGGTTGAACACTGAAGCTTTCTTT. Amino acid sequence: CSVLLQGLNTEAFF.

The genes are TRBV4-1 and TRBJ2-7; 8 positions agree with TRBD2. The CDR3 runs to 18 residues. The V segment lost 1 base and the J segment 1 base; nucleotides outside the gene matches: 12. Germline V gene data show CDR1 as MGHRA and CDR2 as YSYEKL. Written as DNA, the CDR3 is TGCGCCAGCAGCCAAGCGGTGGAAGGGGCTAGCGGGTCCTACGAGCAGTACTTC. Translation gives CASSQAVEGASGSYEQYF.

The V and J genes are TRBV21-1 and TRBJ2-7; TRBD1 is the table's D call and was not checked against the DNA. TRBV21-1 represents a pseudogene. The CDR3 length is 14 residues. The CDR3 protein is CASSGVRTDYEQYF. DNA for the CDR3: TGTGCCAGCAGCGGGGTTCGGACAGACTACGAGCAGTACTTC.

The J gene is TRBJ1-1, the V gene TRBV29-1, with 8 bases aligning to TRBD1. Unmatched junction bases numbered 5, after V lost 5 bases and J lost 6 bases. Germline V gives CDR1 SQVTM, CDR2 ANQGSEA. CDR3 size: 12 residues. Here the CDR3 reads CSVLQGEAEAFF. CDR3 in DNA: TGCAGCGTTTTACAGGGGGAGGCTGAAGCTTTCTTT. The full variable domain, in which reference TRBV29-1 and TRBJ1-1 provide the parts outside the CDR3, is SAVISQKPSRDICQRGTSLTIQCQVDSQVTMMFWYRQQPGQSLTLIATANQGSEATYESGFVIDKFPISRPNLTFSTLTVSNMSPEDSSIYLCSVLQGEAEAFFGQGTRLTVV.

The CDR3 DNA follows: TGTGCCAGCACCCCTGGGGGGGGGCAAATCGAGCAGTACTTC. This sequence encodes CASTPGGGQIEQYF. The V gene is TRBV11-2, the J gene TRBJ2-5; the D gene is possibly TRBD2 (7 bases). The J call is doubtful: the DNA matches TRBJ2-7 better. This CDR3 has 14 amino acids. From germline, CDR1 is SGHAT and CDR2 FQNNGV.

The V call is TRBV6-5, the J call TRBJ1-2, with D possibly being TRBD1 (5 bases). CDR1 and CDR2 (germline): MNHEY, SVGAGI. The CDR3 sequence is 14 residues long. The ends were cut back, 7 bases at V and 3 bases at J, with 15 bases in the middle. The CDR3 DNA reads TGTGCCAGCACCCTATCGGCGGGGCACTATGGCTACACCTTC. It is translated as CASTLSAGHYGYTF.

The chain has TRBV10-3 and TRBJ2-7, with 8 bases lining up with TRBD2. This CDR3 has 13 residues. CDR1 is ENHRY, CDR2 SYGVKD, per germline. V gave up 10 bases and J gave up 3 bases; unmatched junction bases: 8. The CDR3 protein is CATFSGKSYEQYF. In DNA form, the CDR3 reads TGTGCCACTTTTAGCGGGAAAAGCTACGAGCAGTACTTC.

The chain carries TRBV6-5 and TRBJ2-4; 7 bases agree with TRBD1. Germline V gives CDR1 MNHEY, CDR2 SVGAGI. The J segment lost 2 bases and the V segment lost 4 bases, leaving 5 bases of the junction unmatched. The CDR3 runs 15 residues. CDR3 sequence: CASSSGQLSKNIQYF. CDR3 DNA sequence: TGTGCCAGCAGTTCGGGACAGCTTTCCAAAAACATTCAGTACTTC.

The J gene is TRBJ2-7, the V gene TRBV30; tentative D call: TRBD1 (5 bases). There are 16 residues in the CDR3. Germline V gene sequence: CDR1 GTSNPN, CDR2 SVGIG (reference sequence). V was cut by 1 base and J by 6 bases, with 22 bases left in between. CDR3 region: CAWSDPRQGGVGEQYF. CDR3 DNA sequence: TGTGCCTGGAGTGACCCCCGGCAGGGTGGTGTGGGCGAGCAGTACTTC.

This chain connects TRBV19 to TRBJ1-2; 7 bases agree with TRBD1. The J segment lost 4 bases and the V segment lost 5 bases, leaving 7 bases of the junction unmatched. This CDR3 is built from 14 residues. The germline V gene has CDR1 LNHDA and CDR2 SQIVND (reference sequence). The CDR3 here is CASSVSGTAYGYTF. CDR3 nucleotides: TGTGCCAGTAGTGTATCCGGGACAGCCTATGGCTACACCTTC.

The J gene is TRBJ2-1, the V gene TRBV5-1; D perhaps matches TRBD1 (5 bases). Germline V gene lookup returns CDR1 SGHRS and CDR2 YFSETQ. The CDR3 extends over 12 amino acids. Trimming took off 2 bases at V and 6 bases at J, with 6 bases between the two ends. The CDR3, as DNA: TGCGCCAGCAGCTTCCAGGGCAATGAGCAGTTCTTC. This gives the protein CASSFQGNEQFF.

This chain links TRBV14 with TRBJ2-7; the match to TRBD2 covers 12 bases. Germline V gives CDR1 SGHDN, CDR2 FVKESK. After removal of 3 bases from V and 3 bases from J, the junction contained 3 bases not matched to a gene. CDR3 size: 15 residues. Written as DNA, the CDR3 is TGTGCCAGCAGCCAGGCGACTAGCGGGAGCTACGAGCAGTACTTC. Amino acid sequence: CASSQATSGSYEQYF.

The chain uses TRBV5-1 and TRBJ2-7, with 7 bases identical to TRBD2. V was clipped by 3 bases and J by 3 bases; unmatched bases: 9. In germline, CDR1 is SGHRS, CDR2 YFSETQ. The CDR3 spans 15 residues. In DNA, the CDR3 is TGCGCCAGCAGCTCCTCCGGGGGGTACAACTACGAGCAGTACTTC. Amino acids: CASSSSGGYNYEQYF.

This chain joins TRBV4-3 and TRBJ2-7, with TRBD2 matching 13 bases. The ends lost 0 bases at V and 4 bases at J; junction bases unmatched: 6. The CDR3 totals 17 residues. CDR1 and CDR2 (germline): LGHNA, YSLEER. This CDR3 reads CASSQDPGLAGVYEQYF. CDR3 coding DNA: TGCGCCAGCAGCCAAGACCCCGGACTAGCGGGAGTGTACGAGCAGTACTTC.

The rearrangement uses TRBV30 and TRBJ2-2; D is possibly TRBD2 (6 bases). Looked up from germline, CDR1 is GTSNPN and CDR2 is SVGIG (reference sequence). The CDR3 has 16 amino acids. Trimming shortened V by 4 bases and J by 5 bases, and 20 bases separated the two germline ends. In nucleotides, the CDR3 is TGTGCCTGGACCGTAGGAGGGTATCAGGCGACCGGGGAGCTGTTTTTT. This codes for CAWTVGGYQATGELFF.

This chain links TRBV5-1 with TRBJ1-1; D uncertain. Trimming cost V 0 bases and J 4 bases, with 13 bases left between them. Germline values: CDR1 SGHRS, CDR2 YFSETQ. CDR3 length: 15 residues. The CDR3 nucleotides read TGCGCCAGCAGCTTGGTAAGGCCCGGAGGCACTGAAGCTTTCTTT. It is translated as CASSLVRPGGTEAFF. The full variable domain, rest sourced from reference TRBV5-1 and TRBJ1-1, is KAGVTQTPRYLIKTRGQQVTLSCSPISGHRSVSWYQQTPGQGLQFLFEYFSETQRNKGNFPGRFSGRQFSNSRSEMNVSTLELGDSALYLCASSLVRPGGTEAFFGQGTRLTVV.

This chain links TRBV10-3 with TRBJ1-2, with D possibly matching TRBD1 (6 bases). There are 17 residues in the CDR3. Germline V gene sequence: CDR1 ENHRY, CDR2 SYGVKD. V lost 0 bases and J 8 bases, leaving 22 bases between the germline ends. In DNA, the CDR3 is TGTGCCATCAGTGAGTCGGGCACAGGGTCGTTTTTGTGCGGCTACACCTTC. Translating gives CAISESGTGSFLCGYTF.

The chain uses TRBV7-2 and TRBJ1-5; D not resolved. This CDR3 region has 13 residues. V lost 4 bases, J lost 3 bases, and 7 bases lay in between. Germline values: CDR1 SGHTA, CDR2 FQGNSA. CDR3 DNA sequence: TGTGCCAGCAGCTCTGACTCCAATCAGCCCCAGCATTTT. Translated: CASSSDSNQPQHF.

This chain uses TRBV27 with TRBJ2-1; 7 nucleotides line up with TRBD1. The CDR3 totals 14 residues. V gave up 5 bases and J gave up 7 bases; unmatched junction bases: 8. Germline CDR1 reads MNHEY; CDR2 reads SMNVEV (reference sequence). This CDR3 reads CASSPQGQKNEQFF. CDR3 bases: TGTGCCAGCAGTCCACAGGGGCAGAAAAATGAGCAGTTCTTC.

CDR3 region: CASRKTAGEQFF. The CDR3 DNA reads TGTGCCAGCAGAAAGACAGCCGGCGAGCAGTTCTTC. This chain connects TRBV6-6 to TRBJ2-1; a possible D gene is TRBD1 (5 bases). Germline V gene lookup returns CDR1 MNHNY and CDR2 SVGAGI (reference sequence). V was cut by 6 bases and J by 10 bases, with 13 bases left in between. CDR3 length equals 12 residues.

V gene TRBV5-6 combines with J gene TRBJ2-3; TRBD2 aligns across 8 bases. The length of the CDR3 is 19 residues. CDR1 SGHDT and CDR2 YYEEEE come from the germline V gene. V shed 0 bases and J 2 bases; nucleotides not matched to a gene: 14. This CDR3 is CASSLGVSGTLLPTDTQYF. CDR3 in DNA: TGTGCCAGCAGCTTGGGTGTTAGCGGGACCCTACTACCCACAGATACGCAGTATTTT.

The chain is built from TRBV27 and TRBJ1-2; D is unclear. The germline CDR1 and CDR2 sequences are MNHEY and SMNVEV (reference sequence). This CDR3 has 10 residues. Between the trimmed V and J ends, which lost 7 bases and 6 bases, there was a span of 6 bases. CDR3 sequence: CASTRDGYTF. The CDR3 DNA follows: TGTGCCAGCACGAGGGATGGCTACACCTTC.

The chain carries TRBV27 and TRBJ2-2; 8 bases map to TRBD2. The J segment lost 7 bases and the V segment lost 3 bases, leaving 4 bases of the junction unmatched. This CDR3 is 14 amino acids long. Per germline, CDR1 MNHEY and CDR2 SMNVEV (reference sequence). The DNA of the CDR3 is TGTGCCAGCAGTTTTTCGGCGGGAGGCGGGGAGCTGTTTTTT. Amino acid sequence: CASSFSAGGGELFF.

The chain couples TRBV20-1 to TRBJ2-5, with unresolved D. The CDR3 sequence is 11 residues long. V was clipped by 3 bases and J by 5 bases, with 7 bases between them. Germline values: CDR1 DFQATT, CDR2 SNEGSKA (reference sequence). In DNA, the CDR3 is TGCAGTGCTAGTTTCCTTGAGACCCAGTACTTC. Encoded protein: CSASFLETQYF.

CDR3 in DNA: TGCAGCCACTCCAGGGGGGACACTGAAGCTTTCTTT. Residues: CSHSRGDTEAFF. The chain is built from TRBV29-1 and TRBJ1-1; 7 nucleotides agree with TRBD1. The CDR3 covers 12 residues. The V gene end was trimmed by 8 bases and the J gene end by 3 bases; junction bases not matched to a gene: 6. The V gene's germline CDR1 is SQVTM and CDR2 ANQGSEA.

The gene calls are TRBV19 and TRBJ2-3; no definite D call. The germline CDR1 and CDR2 sequences are LNHDA and SQIVND (reference sequence). Trimming removed 5 bases from V and 1 base from J, with 7 bases in between. The CDR3 is made up of 13 amino acids. In DNA form, the CDR3 reads TGTGCCAGTAGTCCCTCAGGCACAGATACGCAGTATTTT. It codes for CASSPSGTDTQYF.